This is a list of T cell receptor beta chains from one sample in a study of blood T cell repertoires in COVID-19. Sequenced by immunoSEQ multiplex PCR; TCRdb stores in-frame clones only, minus some. This table holds about 250,000 clones, approximately 84% found once. Source material: PBMCs or T cells enriched from blood (not recorded which). These receptors all stem from a man between 40 and 49 years old who had recovered from COVID-19. CDR3s include the opening cysteine and the closing phenylalanine or tryptophan. Fields, in order: V gene, D gene, clone size, J gene, CDR3 DNA, CDR3 protein. A D gene is named only where the DNA matches it firmly. Part of the rows lack a size; the others show once, few, many or a class for expanded clones.

v_gene: TRBV18; d_gene: .; abundance: .; j_gene: TRBJ1-4; CDR3nt: TGTGCCAGCTCACCGTTTAGCGGACCTGCAACTAATGAAAAACTGTTTTTT; CDR3aa: CASSPFSGPATNEKLFF
v_gene: TRBV11-1; d_gene: .; abundance: .; j_gene: TRBJ2-7; CDR3nt: TGTGCCAGCAGCTTTTGGGCAGGATCCTACGAGCAGTACTTC; CDR3aa: CASSFWAGSYEQYF
v_gene: TRBV4-3; d_gene: .; abundance: few; j_gene: TRBJ1-5; CDR3nt: TGCGCCAGCAGCCAAGAATGGGGGCGCAATCAGCCCCAGCATTTT; CDR3aa: CASSQEWGRNQPQHF
v_gene: TRBV28; d_gene: .; abundance: .; j_gene: TRBJ1-6; CDR3nt: TGTGCCAGCAGAGACCTCGCTCAGGGGTCAAGTTCACCCCTCCACTTT; CDR3aa: CASRDLAQGSSSPLHF
v_gene: TRBV19; d_gene: TRBD1; abundance: .; j_gene: TRBJ1-5; CDR3nt: TGTGCCAGTAGTAGCAGATTCGGGACAGCTGAGCATCAGCCCCAGCATTTT; CDR3aa: CASSSRFGTAEHQPQHF
v_gene: TRBV3-1/TRBV3-2; d_gene: .; abundance: .; j_gene: TRBJ1-6; CDR3nt: TGTGCCAGCAGCCAATTCGGGTATAATTCACCCCTCCACTTT; CDR3aa: CASSQFGYNSPLHF
v_gene: TRBV11-3; d_gene: TRBD1; abundance: .; j_gene: TRBJ2-2; CDR3nt: TGTGCCAGCAGCTTAGGAGGGGGCCGAGACACCGGGGAGCTGTTTTTT; CDR3aa: CASSLGGGRDTGELFF
v_gene: TRBV7-9; d_gene: .; abundance: .; j_gene: TRBJ1-2; CDR3nt: TGTGCCAGCAGCCCGACAGCTAACTATGGCTACACCTTC; CDR3aa: CASSPTANYGYTF
v_gene: TRBV2; d_gene: .; abundance: .; j_gene: TRBJ2-7; CDR3nt: TGTGTTATTGGCGGAGGTACCTACGAGCAGTACTTC; CDR3aa: CVIGGGTYEQYF
v_gene: TRBV11-3; d_gene: .; abundance: .; j_gene: TRBJ2-2; CDR3nt: TGTGCCAGCAGCTTAAGGCGGGAAGGCGGGGAGCTGTTTTTT; CDR3aa: CASSLRREGGELFF
v_gene: TRBV5-5; d_gene: .; abundance: .; j_gene: TRBJ2-7; CDR3nt: TGTGCCAGCAGCCTCATCGGAGGCTACGAGCAGTACTTC; CDR3aa: CASSLIGGYEQYF
v_gene: TRBV6-2/TRBV6-3; d_gene: .; abundance: .; j_gene: TRBJ2-3; CDR3nt: TGTGCCAGCAGTTTGCGGGGTTCGCCCCCAGATACGCAGTATTTT; CDR3aa: CASSLRGSPPDTQYF
v_gene: TRBV27; d_gene: .; abundance: .; j_gene: TRBJ1-4; CDR3nt: TGTGCCAGCAGTTTAGGGCAGACAAATGAAAAACTGTTTTTT; CDR3aa: CASSLGQTNEKLFF
v_gene: TRBV6-1; d_gene: TRBD2; abundance: .; j_gene: TRBJ2-7; CDR3nt: TGTGCCAGCAGTGGTGTTAGTGGACTAGCGGGAGTTGCCTACGAGCAGTACTTC; CDR3aa: CASSGVSGLAGVAYEQYF
v_gene: TRBV5-1; d_gene: TRBD2; abundance: .; j_gene: TRBJ2-1; CDR3nt: TGCGCCAGCAGCTTGGTTCTAGCGGGGCTCAATGAGCAGTTCTTC; CDR3aa: CASSLVLAGLNEQFF
v_gene: TRBV6-5; d_gene: .; abundance: .; j_gene: TRBJ1-5; CDR3nt: TGTGCCAGCAGTCGGACAGTGGGTCAGCCCCAGCATTTT; CDR3aa: CASSRTVGQPQHF
v_gene: TRBV18; d_gene: TRBD1; abundance: .; j_gene: TRBJ2-1; CDR3nt: TGTGCCAGCTCACCCCAGGACAGGGGTTCCTACAATGAGCAGTTCTTC; CDR3aa: CASSPQDRGSYNEQFF
v_gene: TRBV5-4; d_gene: .; abundance: .; j_gene: TRBJ2-3; CDR3nt: TGTGCCAGCAGCTCCCAGGGAAATACGCAGTATTTT; CDR3aa: CASSSQGNTQYF
v_gene: TRBV24-1; d_gene: TRBD1; abundance: .; j_gene: TRBJ1-5; CDR3nt: TGTGCCACCAGCAAGGGACAGGGCAATCAGCCCCAGCATTTT; CDR3aa: CATSKGQGNQPQHF
v_gene: TRBV7-9; d_gene: TRBD1; abundance: .; j_gene: TRBJ2-3; CDR3nt: TGTGCCAGCAGCTGGGGACAGGGGATAACAGATACGCAGTATTTT; CDR3aa: CASSWGQGITDTQYF
v_gene: TRBV20-1; d_gene: .; abundance: .; j_gene: TRBJ1-2; CDR3nt: TGCAGTGCCTGGGGGGACGGTGGCTACACCTTC; CDR3aa: CSAWGDGGYTF
v_gene: TRBV9; d_gene: .; abundance: many; j_gene: TRBJ1-2; CDR3nt: TGTGCCAGCAGCGTAGCCCCCAACTACTATGGCTACACCTTC; CDR3aa: CASSVAPNYYGYTF
v_gene: TRBV6-6; d_gene: TRBD2; abundance: .; j_gene: TRBJ2-2; CDR3nt: TGTGCCAGCAGTTTAAATAGCGGGAGGAACGGCGGGGAGCTGTTTTTT; CDR3aa: CASSLNSGRNGGELFF
v_gene: TRBV19; d_gene: .; abundance: few; j_gene: TRBJ1-2; CDR3nt: TGTGCCAGTACTCGGAACGGGGCTAACTATGGCTACACCTTC; CDR3aa: CASTRNGANYGYTF
v_gene: TRBV30; d_gene: TRBD1; abundance: .; j_gene: TRBJ2-7; CDR3nt: TGTGCCTGGAGCTTGGGGACAGGGGGGTCCGAGCAGTACTTC; CDR3aa: CAWSLGTGGSEQYF
v_gene: TRBV19; d_gene: TRBD1; abundance: .; j_gene: TRBJ1-2; CDR3nt: TGTGCCAGTAGTATGGGACAGGGGACCTATGGCTACACCTTC; CDR3aa: CASSMGQGTYGYTF
v_gene: TRBV6-5; d_gene: .; abundance: many; j_gene: TRBJ2-2; CDR3nt: TGTGCCAGCAGTTACTCGGGACAGAACACCGGGGAGCTGTTTTTT; CDR3aa: CASSYSGQNTGELFF
v_gene: TRBV30; d_gene: .; abundance: few; j_gene: TRBJ1-5; CDR3nt: TGTGCCTGGACTTGGGGAGGGTACGGCAATCAGCCCCAGCATTTT; CDR3aa: CAWTWGGYGNQPQHF
v_gene: TRBV7-2; d_gene: .; abundance: .; j_gene: TRBJ2-3; CDR3nt: TGTGCCAGCAGCTTAGGACCACACGGGGATACGCAGTATTTT; CDR3aa: CASSLGPHGDTQYF
v_gene: TRBV27; d_gene: TRBD2; abundance: once; j_gene: TRBJ2-2; CDR3nt: TGTGCCAGCGGACGACTAGCGGGTATACTGAACACCGGGGAGCTGTTTTTT; CDR3aa: CASGRLAGILNTGELFF
v_gene: TRBV18; d_gene: TRBD1; abundance: once; j_gene: TRBJ1-5; CDR3nt: TGTGCCAGCTCACAGGATAATTCAGGGGGCTATAGCAATCAGCCCCAGCATTTT; CDR3aa: CASSQDNSGGYSNQPQHF
v_gene: TRBV6-1; d_gene: .; abundance: .; j_gene: TRBJ1-1; CDR3nt: TGTGCCAGCAGTGACAGGGGACGGGCCACTGAAGCTTTCTTT; CDR3aa: CASSDRGRATEAFF
v_gene: TRBV5-6; d_gene: .; abundance: .; j_gene: TRBJ1-6; CDR3nt: TGTGCCAGCAGCTTGGTCGCGGGCGGGTATAATTCACCCCTCCACTTT; CDR3aa: CASSLVAGGYNSPLHF
v_gene: TRBV15; d_gene: TRBD1; abundance: .; j_gene: TRBJ2-5; CDR3nt: TGTGCCACCAGCAAGGACAGGGCTGCTTTTGAGACCCAGTACTTC; CDR3aa: CATSKDRAAFETQYF
v_gene: TRBV5-1; d_gene: .; abundance: .; j_gene: TRBJ1-2; CDR3nt: TGCGCCAGCAGCTTGGTTGACAGTAGAAACGGCTACACCTTC; CDR3aa: CASSLVDSRNGYTF
v_gene: TRBV9; d_gene: TRBD1; abundance: .; j_gene: TRBJ1-1; CDR3nt: TGTGCCAGCAGCGTAGATGTGACAGGGGTTTCTGAAGCTTTCTTT; CDR3aa: CASSVDVTGVSEAFF
v_gene: TRBV4-2; d_gene: .; abundance: few; j_gene: TRBJ1-2; CDR3nt: TGTGCCAGCAGCCAAGATCTTTTGGCGGGTTATGGCTACACCTTC; CDR3aa: CASSQDLLAGYGYTF
v_gene: TRBV9; d_gene: .; abundance: .; j_gene: TRBJ1-1; CDR3nt: TGTGCCAGCAGCGTCGTCAGAAACACTGAAGCTTTCTTT; CDR3aa: CASSVVRNTEAFF
v_gene: TRBV30; d_gene: .; abundance: few; j_gene: TRBJ1-3; CDR3nt: TGTGCCTGGAATAGTCCAGGAAACACCATATATTTT; CDR3aa: CAWNSPGNTIYF